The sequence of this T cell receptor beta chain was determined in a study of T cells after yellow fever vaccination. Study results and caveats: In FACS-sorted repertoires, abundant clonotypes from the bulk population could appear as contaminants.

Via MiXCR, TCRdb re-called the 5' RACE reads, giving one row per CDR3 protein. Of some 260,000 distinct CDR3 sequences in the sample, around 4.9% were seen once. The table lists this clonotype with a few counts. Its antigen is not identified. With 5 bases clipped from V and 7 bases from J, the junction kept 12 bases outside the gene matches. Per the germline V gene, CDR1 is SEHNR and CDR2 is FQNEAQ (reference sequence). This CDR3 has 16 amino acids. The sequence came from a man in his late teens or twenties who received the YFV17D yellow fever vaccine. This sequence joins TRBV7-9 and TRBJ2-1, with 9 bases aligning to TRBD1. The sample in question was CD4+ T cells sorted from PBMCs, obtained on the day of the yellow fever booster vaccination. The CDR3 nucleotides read TGTGCCAGCAGCGTGGGGAGGGGGACAGGGAGGAATGAGCAGTTCTTC. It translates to CASSVGRGTGRNEQFF.